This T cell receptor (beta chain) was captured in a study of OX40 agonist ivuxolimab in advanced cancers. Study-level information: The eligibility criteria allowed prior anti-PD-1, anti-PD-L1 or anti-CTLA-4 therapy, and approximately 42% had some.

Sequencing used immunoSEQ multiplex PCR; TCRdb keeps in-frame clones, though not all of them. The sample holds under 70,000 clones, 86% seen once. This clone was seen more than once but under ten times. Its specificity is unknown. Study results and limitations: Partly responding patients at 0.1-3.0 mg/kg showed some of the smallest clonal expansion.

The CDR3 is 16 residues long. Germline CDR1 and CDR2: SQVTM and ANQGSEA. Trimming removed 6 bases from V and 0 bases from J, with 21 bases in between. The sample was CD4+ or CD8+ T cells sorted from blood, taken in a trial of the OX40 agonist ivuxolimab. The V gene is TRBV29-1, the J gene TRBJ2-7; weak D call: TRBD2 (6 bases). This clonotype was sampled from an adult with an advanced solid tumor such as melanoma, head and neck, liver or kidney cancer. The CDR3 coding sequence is TGCAGCGTCCTCACCCTGTCTAGCGCTTACTCCTACGAGCAGTACTTC. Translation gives CSVLTLSSAYSYEQYF.